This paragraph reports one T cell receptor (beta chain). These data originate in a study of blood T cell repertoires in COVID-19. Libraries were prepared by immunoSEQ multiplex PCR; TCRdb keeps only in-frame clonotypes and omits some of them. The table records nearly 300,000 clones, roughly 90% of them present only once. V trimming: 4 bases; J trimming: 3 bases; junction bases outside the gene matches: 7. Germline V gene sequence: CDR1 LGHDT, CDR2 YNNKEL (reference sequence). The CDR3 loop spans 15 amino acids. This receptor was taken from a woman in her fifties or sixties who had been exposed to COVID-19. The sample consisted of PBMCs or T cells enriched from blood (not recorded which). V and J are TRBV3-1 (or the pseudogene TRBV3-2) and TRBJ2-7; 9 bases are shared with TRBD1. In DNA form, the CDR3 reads TGTGCCAGCAGCCCACGACAGGGGGATTACTACGAGCAGTACTTC. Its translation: CASSPRQGDYYEQYF.